The present entry profiles one T cell receptor beta chain with its context. The sample comes from a study of blood T cell repertoires in COVID-19. Overall study context: From the United States, Italy and Spain came samples of acute and convalescent COVID-19.

In the source study's methods: Using reference gene primer amplification, nucleated cell counts were estimated. Method: immunoSEQ multiplex PCR; TCRdb's copy keeps in-frame clones and lacks some. V, J and clone size derive from that table, while D and trimming were established from the DNA sequence. The profile shows tens of thousands of clones, 80% to 95% of them singletons. The CDR3 is made up of 13 amino acids. The ends were cut back, 5 bases at V and 1 base at J, with 8 bases in the middle. The sample comprised peripheral blood. This chain connects TRBV12-3 or TRBV12-4 to TRBJ1-1, with D possibly being TRBD1 (6 bases). The TCR comes from a human donor with active COVID-19. The donor label of this sample is uncertain. For the CDR3, the DNA is TGTGCCAGCAGTACAGGGACGAACACTGAAGCTTTCTTT. Translated: CASSTGTNTEAFF.